The 31 T cell receptor beta chains listed next were all sequenced from one sample in a study of cytomegalovirus exposure and HLA in healthy donors. The PCR had 60 Vbeta and 13 Jbeta primers. The assay was immunoSEQ multiplex PCR, and TCRdb's table has in-frame clones only and misses some. The table shows about 94,000 clones, with around 66% occurring only once. The sequenced material came from PBMCs. The source is a man younger than 45 in good health and CMV-seronegative.

This chain connects TRBV6-5 to TRBJ2-7, with 8 bases identical to TRBD2. Germline V gene lookup returns CDR1 MNHEY and CDR2 SVGAGI. The CDR3 totals 13 residues. V was clipped by 8 bases and J by 2 bases; unmatched bases: 5. The CDR3 protein is CASSPGGPYEQYF. The CDR3 coding sequence is TGTGCCAGCTCTCCGGGGGGGCCCTACGAGCAGTACTTC.

The chain couples TRBV2 to TRBJ2-1; TRBD2 might be the D (7 bases). CDR1 and CDR2 (germline): SNHLY, FYNNEI. The CDR3 runs to 14 residues. Trimming left V 6 bases short and J 10 bases short, with 19 bases between. The CDR3 here is CASRGRGGPGEQFF. The CDR3 nucleotides are TGTGCCAGCAGAGGAAGGGGGGGCCCTGGGGAGCAGTTCTTC.

V and J are TRBV7-2 and TRBJ1-5, with TRBD1 identical over 9 bases. This CDR3 spans 17 amino acids. V shed 5 bases, J shed 3 bases, and the junction held 11 bases outside the gene matches. Germline V gene sequence: CDR1 SGHTA, CDR2 FQGNSA. This CDR3 reads CASSDRGGQGTNQPQHF. CDR3 sequence (DNA): TGTGCCAGCAGCGATAGGGGGGGACAGGGAACCAATCAGCCCCAGCATTTT.

CDR3 nucleotides: TGTGCCAGTAAGGACAGGGCAAGCAATGAGCAGTTCTTC. Its protein is CASKDRASNEQFF. The chain combines TRBV19 with TRBJ2-1, with 8 positions matching TRBD1. Looked up from germline, CDR1 is LNHDA and CDR2 is SQIVND (reference sequence). CDR3 length equals 13 residues. J was trimmed by 6 bases and V by 7 bases; bases with no gene match: 5.

The rearrangement joins TRBV10-3 to TRBJ2-7; 8 bases agree with TRBD1. The CDR3 runs 13 residues. Trimming at V came to 4 bases and at J to 6 bases, leaving 5 bases not matched to a gene. Germline V CDR1 and CDR2: ENHRY, SYGVKD. The CDR3 DNA reads as TGTGCCATCAGTGCGGACAGGGCGGCCGAGCAGTACTTC. It specifies CAISADRAAEQYF.

The chain links TRBV5-1 to TRBJ1-5, with D unclear. The germline V gene has CDR1 SGHRS and CDR2 YFSETQ. The V end lost 9 bases, the J end lost 9 bases, and 25 bases lay between the germline ends. The CDR3 consists of 15 residues. CDR3 coding DNA: TGCGCCATCCCGGGATGGTGCAGATCCTCGTCGCCCCAGCATTTT. This translates into CAIPGWCRSSSPQHF.

The V and J genes are TRBV4-3 and TRBJ2-7; 7 bases line up with TRBD2. J was trimmed by 4 bases and V by 1 base; bases with no gene match: 7. The CDR3 covers 15 residues. The germline gives CDR1 LGHNA, CDR2 YSLEER. The CDR3, as DNA: TGCGCCAGCAGCCAAGTTTGGGGGGGGATGTACGAGCAGTACTTC. It codes for CASSQVWGGMYEQYF.

The chain uses TRBV19 and TRBJ1-6, with D uncertain. The germline V gene encodes CDR1 LNHDA and CDR2 SQIVND (reference sequence). Trimming left V 7 bases short and J 8 bases short, with 15 bases between. The CDR3 consists of 14 residues. The CDR3 protein is CASTLALGDSPLHF. In nucleotides, the CDR3 is TGTGCCAGTACTCTGGCCCTTGGAGATTCACCCCTCCACTTT.

This clone was detected a few times. The CDR3 here is CSVGTRQGKRNEQFF. The CDR3 DNA is TGCAGCGTTGGGACGCGACAGGGTAAAAGGAATGAGCAGTTCTTC. This chain joins TRBV29-1 and TRBJ2-1; TRBD1 matches at 7 bases. V lost 4 bases, J lost 7 bases, and 13 bases stayed unmatched. Germline CDR1 SQVTM, CDR2 ANQGSEA. The CDR3 consists of 15 residues.

The chain recombines TRBV5-4 with TRBJ2-7; 7 bases fit TRBD2. The trim removed 3 bases at V and 0 bases at J, leaving 6 bases unmatched. Germline V gene lookup returns CDR1 SGHNT and CDR2 YYREEE (reference sequence). The CDR3 is 15 residues long. DNA of the CDR3: TGTGCCAGCAGCTGGGGAGGGACCAACTCCTACGAGCAGTACTTC. Translating gives CASSWGGTNSYEQYF. Together with reference TRBV5-4 and TRBJ2-7, the CDR3 gives the full variable domain: ETGVTQSPTHLIKTRGQQVTLRCSSQSGHNTVSWYQQALGQGPQFIFQYYREEENGRGNFPPRFSGLQFPNYSSELNVNALELDDSALYLCASSWGGTNSYEQYFGPGTRLTVT.

The J gene is TRBJ1-1, the V gene TRBV11-2, with 9 bases lining up with TRBD1. J gave up 1 base and V 4 bases, and 7 bases lay outside the gene matches. Germline CDR1 reads SGHAT; CDR2 reads FQNNGV. This CDR3 region has 16 residues. The CDR3 DNA reads TGTGCCAGCAGCTCCCAGACAGGGGGTGGGAACACTGAAGCTTTCTTT. Protein sequence: CASSSQTGGGNTEAFF.

The chain employs TRBV19 and TRBJ2-3, with a tentative D call TRBD1 (6 bases). Trimming took 8 bases from V and 0 from J, leaving 9 bases between them. Germline V gives CDR1 LNHDA, CDR2 SQIVND (reference sequence). The CDR3 covers 13 residues. CDR3 bases: TGTGCCAGTCAGGGGCCTAGCACAGATACGCAGTATTTT. This gives the protein CASQGPSTDTQYF. The full variable domain, with the rest looked up from reference TRBV19 and TRBJ2-3, is DGGITQSPKYLFRKEGQNVTLSCEQNLNHDAMYWYRQDPGQGLRLIYYSQIVNDFQKGDIAEGYSVSREKKESFPLTVTSAQKNPTAFYLCASQGPSTDTQYFGPGTRLTVL.

V is TRBV10-1 and J is TRBJ2-1, with a possible D match to TRBD1 (6 bases). Trimming cost V 4 bases and J 9 bases, with 13 bases left between them. This CDR3 has 13 amino acids. CDR1 and CDR2 (germline): WNHNN, SYGVQD (reference sequence). The CDR3 sequence is CASSAPGTTEQFF. DNA for the CDR3: TGCGCCAGCAGTGCCCCCGGGACAACTGAGCAGTTCTTC.

Only a few counts were recorded for this clone. This rearrangement joins TRBV2 to TRBJ2-1; maybe TRBD2 (6 bases). The CDR3 runs to 17 residues. In germline, CDR1 is SNHLY, CDR2 FYNNEI. V lost 2 bases and J lost 0, with 14 bases in between. CDR3 residues: CASSETLGTSSYNEQFF. The CDR3 DNA follows: TGTGCCAGCAGTGAAACCCTTGGGACTTCCTCCTACAATGAGCAGTTCTTC.

This rearrangement joins TRBV19 to TRBJ1-1, with 7 bases aligning to TRBD1. The J segment lost 10 bases and the V segment lost 6 bases, leaving 8 bases of the junction unmatched. Germline V gene lookup returns CDR1 LNHDA and CDR2 SQIVND (reference sequence). This CDR3 spans 12 amino acids. The CDR3 sequence is CASRNEGQRAFF. The CDR3 DNA reads TGTGCCAGTAGGAATGAGGGACAGCGAGCTTTCTTT. Variable domain in full (rest from reference TRBV19 and TRBJ1-1): DGGITQSPKYLFRKEGQNVTLSCEQNLNHDAMYWYRQDPGQGLRLIYYSQIVNDFQKGDIAEGYSVSREKKESFPLTVTSAQKNPTAFYLCASRNEGQRAFFGQGTRLTVV.

This clone was seen only a few times. The rearrangement joins TRBV30 to TRBJ2-1; 8 bases agree with TRBD2. The CDR3 spans 14 residues. V shed 4 bases, J shed 9 bases, and the junction held 11 bases outside the gene matches. Germline V gene data show CDR1 as GTSNPN and CDR2 as SVGIG (reference sequence). The CDR3 nucleotides read TGTGCCTGGACGAGGTTGATTAGCGGGGCTGAGCAGTTCTTC. Its protein is CAWTRLISGAEQFF.

This sequence joins TRBV10-3 and TRBJ1-5; the D is unclear. Per germline, CDR1 ENHRY and CDR2 SYGVKD. The ends were cut back, 4 bases at V and 7 bases at J, with 14 bases in the middle. The CDR3 covers 14 residues. The CDR3, as DNA: TGTGCCATCAGTGTCGGGGAGATTGGGCAGCCCCAGCATTTT. Translation: CAISVGEIGQPQHF.

The table lists this clone with a few counts. CDR3 loop: CASRPLAGAYNEQFF. CDR3 nucleotide sequence: TGTGCCAGCAGGCCTCTAGCGGGGGCCTACAATGAGCAGTTCTTC. The chain has TRBV6-4 and TRBJ2-1; 10 bases agree with TRBD2. This CDR3 comprises 15 residues. Germline CDR1 MRHNA, CDR2 SNTAGT. The junction had 4 bases not matched to a gene; V was cut back by 6 bases and J by 2 bases.

The chain joins TRBV30 to TRBJ2-7; the match to TRBD2 covers 11 bases. The CDR3 has 12 residues. With 4 bases clipped from V and 5 bases from J, the junction kept 1 base outside the gene matches. Germline CDR1 is GTSNPN and CDR2 is SVGIG (reference sequence). CDR3 in DNA: TGTGCCTGGACTAGCGGGAGGAACGAGCAGTACTTC. Translating gives CAWTSGRNEQYF.

This chain uses TRBV18 with TRBJ2-1; maybe TRBD1 (5 bases). V was shortened by 5 bases and J by 7 bases, with 15 bases between the two germline ends. Germline CDR1 reads KGHSH; CDR2 reads LQKENI. The CDR3 is made up of 14 amino acids. The CDR3 DNA sequence: TGTGCCAGCTCAGAGGTGGGCAGGGTGAATGAGCAGTTCTTC. This sequence encodes CASSEVGRVNEQFF. The whole variable domain, filled in from reference TRBV18 and TRBJ2-1, reads NAGVMQNPRHLVRRRGQEARLRCSPMKGHSHVYWYRQLPEEGLKFMVYLQKENIIDESGMPKERFSAEFPKEGPSILRIQQVVRGDSAAYFCASSEVGRVNEQFFGPGTRLTVL.

The V and J genes are TRBV4-2 and TRBJ1-1; 8 nucleotides agree with TRBD1. Germline V lookup: CDR1 LGHNA, CDR2 YNFKEQ. Trimming took 4 bases from V and 1 from J; bases not matched to a gene: 5. CDR3 length equals 15 residues. The CDR3, as DNA: TGTGCCAGCAGCCTCACTGACAGGGGGAACACTGAAGCTTTCTTT. Its translation: CASSLTDRGNTEAFF.

This clone was recorded a few times. This CDR3 is also generated by other DNA sequences in the sample. The chain has TRBV9 and TRBJ2-7, with TRBD1 matching 8 bases. Germline V gene sequence: CDR1 SGDLS, CDR2 YYNGEE. With V trimmed by 1 base and J by 1 base, 1 base remained unmatched. CDR3 length: 14 residues. DNA for the CDR3: TGTGCCAGCAGCGTACGACAGGGGTCCTACGAGCAGTACTTC. The encoded protein is CASSVRQGSYEQYF.

This sequence joins TRBV7-9 and TRBJ2-2, with TRBD1 matching 9 bases. From germline, CDR1 is SEHNR and CDR2 FQNEAQ (reference sequence). This CDR3 spans 15 amino acids. V shed 5 bases and J 7 bases; nucleotides not matched to a gene: 8. CDR3 bases: TGTGCCAGCAGCACCCGGACAGGGGCTGACGGGGAGCTGTTTTTT. Protein product: CASSTRTGADGELFF.

V gene TRBV13 combines with J gene TRBJ1-3; D remains unclear. V lost 2 bases, J lost 0 bases, and 8 bases lay in between. This CDR3 contains 15 residues. Germline V gene lookup returns CDR1 PRHDT and CDR2 FYEKMQ (reference sequence). CDR3 amino acids: CASSLRRSSGNTIYF. In DNA form, the CDR3 reads TGTGCCAGCAGCTTACGGAGGAGCTCTGGAAACACCATATATTTT. The whole variable domain, remainder taken from reference TRBV13 and TRBJ1-3, is AAGVIQSPRHLIKEKRETATLKCYPIPRHDTVYWYQQGPGQDPQFLISFYEKMQSDKGSIPDRFSAQQFSDYHSELNMSSLELGDSALYFCASSLRRSSGNTIYFGEGSWLTVV.

The genes are TRBV7-3 and TRBJ2-1; D is uncertain. Looked up from germline, CDR1 is SGHTA and CDR2 is FQGTGA. The CDR3 is 14 residues long. V lost 5 bases to trimming and J lost 0 bases, with 8 bases between them. The CDR3 loop reads CASSPAGSYNEQFF. In DNA, the CDR3 is TGTGCCAGCAGCCCCGCCGGCTCCTACAATGAGCAGTTCTTC.

The chain combines TRBV7-6 with TRBJ2-3, with a possible D match to TRBD1 (6 bases). The CDR3 has 16 residues. The germline V and J ends were trimmed by 6 bases and 4 bases, with 20 bases remaining between them. CDR1 is SGHVS, CDR2 FNYEAQ, per germline. CDR3 protein: CASRPVPGAPADTQYF. The CDR3 bases are TGTGCCAGCAGACCAGTTCCAGGGGCCCCGGCAGATACGCAGTATTTT.

The CDR3 nucleotides are TGTGCCAGTAGTATTAAGGGACATCACTACGAGCAGTACTTC. Amino acid sequence: CASSIKGHHYEQYF. The chain uses TRBV19 and TRBJ2-7; maybe TRBD1 (6 bases). The CDR3 length is 14 residues. Trimming left V 3 bases short and J 3 bases short, with 12 bases between. The V gene's germline CDR1 is LNHDA and CDR2 SQIVND (reference sequence). Supplemented by reference TRBV19 and TRBJ2-7, the full variable domain reads DGGITQSPKYLFRKEGQNVTLSCEQNLNHDAMYWYRQDPGQGLRLIYYSQIVNDFQKGDIAEGYSVSREKKESFPLTVTSAQKNPTAFYLCASSIKGHHYEQYFGPGTRLTVT.

This clone was seen just once. This chain uses TRBV6-1 with TRBJ2-6, with 7 bases identical to TRBD2. Germline V gene data show CDR1 as MNHNS and CDR2 as SASEGT. This CDR3 has 15 residues. V trimming: 8 bases; J trimming: 2 bases; junction bases outside the gene matches: 6. CDR3 amino acids: CASGFGGAGANVLTF. CDR3 nucleotide sequence: TGTGCCAGCGGATTTGGGGGGGCTGGGGCCAACGTCCTGACTTTC.

The chain combines TRBV5-1 with TRBJ2-1, with 7 bases identical to TRBD2. The CDR3 is 15 amino acids. Trimming removed 3 bases from V and 3 bases from J; junction bases left unmatched: 6. Germline V CDR1 and CDR2: SGHRS, YFSETQ. CDR3 residues: CASSSIAGDYNEQFF. As DNA, the CDR3 is TGCGCCAGCAGCTCTATAGCGGGTGACTACAATGAGCAGTTCTTC. The full variable domain, its missing parts supplied by reference TRBV5-1 and TRBJ2-1, is KAGVTQTPRYLIKTRGQQVTLSCSPISGHRSVSWYQQTPGQGLQFLFEYFSETQRNKGNFPGRFSGRQFSNSRSEMNVSTLELGDSALYLCASSSIAGDYNEQFFGPGTRLTVL.

This clone occurred a few times. The chain combines TRBV28 with TRBJ1-5; D call uncertain. Germline V gene sequence: CDR1 MDHEN, CDR2 SYDVKM. The CDR3 totals 18 residues. V lost 5 bases and J 0 bases, leaving 20 bases between the germline ends. The CDR3 sequence: CASSRSSYLSYSNQPQHF. The CDR3 DNA is TGTGCCAGCAGTCGCTCCAGTTACCTCTCTTATAGCAATCAGCCCCAGCATTTT.

This chain links TRBV5-1 with TRBJ1-3, with D maybe TRBD1 (5 bases). The CDR3 has 15 amino acids. Trimming cost V 0 bases and J 6 bases, with 13 bases left between them. Germline CDR1 SGHRS, CDR2 YFSETQ. The CDR3 coding sequence is TGCGCCAGCAGCTTGGGGGGCCTCAGCACAAACACCATATATTTT. Translation gives CASSLGGLSTNTIYF.